Shown below are 12 T cell receptor beta chains from a single sample sequenced in a study of T cell responses to AZD1222 COVID-19 vaccine. The method was immunoSEQ multiplex PCR; TCRdb's version includes in-frame clones alone and lacks a portion of them. The table shows 150,000 to 200,000 clones, with just over 90% occurring only once. Sequencing used peripheral blood, obtained on day 0 of AZD1222 vaccination. The receptors originated from an adult in good health.

The chain uses TRBV7-9 and TRBJ2-6; D is uncertain. With 5 bases removed from V and 2 bases from J, the gap between germline ends came to 10 bases. Germline CDR1 is SEHNR and CDR2 is FQNEAQ (reference sequence). CDR3 length: 15 residues. The CDR3 sequence: CASSLFIPGANVLTF. For the CDR3, the DNA is TGTGCCAGCAGCCTGTTCATACCTGGGGCCAACGTCCTGACTTTC.

CDR3 coding DNA: TGTGCTAGTGTCCCCTCGGGGGGGGAGGTTGAAGCTTTCTTT. Its protein is CASVPSGGEVEAFF. The chain links TRBV12-5 to TRBJ1-1; a possible D gene is TRBD1 (5 bases). The ends were cut back, 7 bases at V and 7 bases at J, with 19 bases in the middle. CDR3 length equals 14 residues. CDR1 and CDR2 from the germline V gene are LGHNT and FRNRAP. The variable domain in full, completed from reference TRBV12-5 and TRBJ1-1, reads DARVTQTPRHKVTEMGQEVTMRCQPILGHNTVFWYRQTMMQGLELLAYFRNRAPLDDSGMPKDRFSAEMPDATLATLKIQPSEPRDSAVYFCASVPSGGEVEAFFGQGTRLTVV.

The rearrangement uses TRBV5-1 and TRBJ2-2, with 11 positions matching TRBD2. Germline trimming cut 3 bases from V and 5 bases from J; bases unmatched to any gene: 15. CDR1 SGHRS and CDR2 YFSETQ come from the germline V gene. CDR3 length equals 19 residues. CDR3 in DNA: TGCGCCAGCAGCTCGTTGGTGCTAGCGGGAGGAAATCCGACCGGGGAGCTGTTTTTT. Encoded protein: CASSSLVLAGGNPTGELFF.

V gene TRBV6-5 combines with J gene TRBJ2-7, with D perhaps matching TRBD1 or TRBD2 (5 bases each). This CDR3 contains 15 residues. Germline V gene sequence: CDR1 MNHEY, CDR2 SVGAGI. The V end lost 2 bases, the J end lost 0 bases, and 11 bases lay between the germline ends. The CDR3 DNA reads as TGTGCCAGCAGTTACAGGGACCGAGTCTCCTACGAGCAGTACTTC. Translated: CASSYRDRVSYEQYF.

The V gene is TRBV3-1 (or the pseudogene TRBV3-2), the J gene TRBJ2-7, with D possibly matching TRBD1 (5 bases). The CDR3 is made up of 13 amino acids. CDR1 LGHDT and CDR2 YNNKEL come from the germline V gene (reference sequence). The V end was cut by 4 bases, the J end by 1 base, with 8 bases between. CDR3: CASSPTESYEQYF. In nucleotides, the CDR3 is TGTGCCAGCAGCCCGACAGAATCCTACGAGCAGTACTTC.

J is TRBJ1-5 and V is TRBV11-2; no reliable D call. The CDR3 is 13 amino acids. CDR1 and CDR2 from the germline V gene are SGHAT and FQNNGV. Trimming shortened V by 3 bases and J by 8 bases, and 11 bases separated the two germline ends. CDR3 nucleotides: TGTGCCAGCAGCTTGAGGCAGGCCGAGCCCCAGCATTTT. Encoded protein: CASSLRQAEPQHF.

V is TRBV2 and J is TRBJ1-5; D remains unclear. Germline-derived CDR1 and CDR2 are SNHLY and FYNNEI. V was pared by 7 bases and J by 3 bases, with 7 bases between. CDR3 length: 12 residues. CDR3 coding DNA: TGTGCCAGCATCGGTTACAATCAGCCCCAGCATTTT. Translated, it gives CASIGYNQPQHF. The full variable domain, completed using reference TRBV2 and TRBJ1-5, is EPEVTQTPSHQVTQMGQEVILRCVPISNHLYFYWYRQILGQKVEFLVSFYNNEISEKSEIFDDQFSVERPDGSNFTLKIRSTKLEDSAMYFCASIGYNQPQHFGDGTRLSIL.

The CDR3 protein is CASRLNRVSGNTIYF. CDR3 bases: TGTGCCAGCAGGTTAAACAGGGTATCAGGAAACACCATATATTTT. This sequence joins TRBV6-5 and TRBJ1-3; D may be TRBD1 (6 bases). There are 15 residues in the CDR3. Trimming took off 6 bases at V and 4 bases at J, with 16 bases between the two ends. Per germline, CDR1 MNHEY and CDR2 SVGAGI.

DNA for the CDR3: TGTGCCAGCAGGTTGACAGGGAATGAAGAGACCCAGTACTTC. It encodes CASRLTGNEETQYF. The rearrangement joins TRBV5-4 to TRBJ2-5; 7 positions match TRBD1. V trimming: 5 bases; J trimming: 3 bases; junction bases outside the gene matches: 7. Germline V gene data show CDR1 as SGHNT and CDR2 as YYREEE (reference sequence). This CDR3 is 14 amino acids long.

This rearrangement joins TRBV10-1 to TRBJ1-1, with D hard to call. The V gene lost 0 bases and the J gene lost 4 bases, with 12 bases spanning the gap. This CDR3 is built from 15 residues. Germline CDR1 is WNHNN and CDR2 is SYGVQD (reference sequence). The CDR3 sequence is CASSESRRGSTEAFF. The CDR3, as DNA: TGCGCCAGCAGTGAGTCTAGGAGAGGGAGCACTGAAGCTTTCTTT.

The chain carries TRBV10-3 and TRBJ2-1; the match to TRBD2 covers 14 bases. This CDR3 is built from 13 residues. Germline V gene data show CDR1 as ENHRY and CDR2 as SYGVKD. The V segment lost 8 bases and the J segment 6 bases; nucleotides outside the gene matches: 0. As DNA, the CDR3 is TGTGCCATCGGGACTAGCGGGGGCAATGAGCAGTTCTTC. As protein: CAIGTSGGNEQFF.

The CDR3 coding sequence is TGCGCCAGCAGCTTGTCCTCACGGGGCACTAATGAAAAACTGTTTTTT. Its protein is CASSLSSRGTNEKLFF. The chain employs TRBV5-1 and TRBJ1-4; possible D gene TRBD1, 5 bases. V dropped 1 base and J dropped 2 bases, with 12 bases sitting between them. Per germline, CDR1 SGHRS and CDR2 YFSETQ. This CDR3 contains 16 residues.